This T cell receptor (beta chain) was recorded in a study of technical replicates of blood from a handful of donors. The germline gives CDR1 MNHEY, CDR2 SVGAGI. The CDR3 has 13 residues. V lost 2 bases to trimming and J lost 11 bases; unmatched junction nucleotides: 6. The repertoire was sequenced with immunoSEQ multiplex PCR; TCRdb's copy has only in-frame clones and lacks some. Among 55,000 to 75,000 clones listed, approximately 94% were seen once. This clone was counted once. The chain uses TRBV6-5 and TRBJ1-2, with 9 positions matching TRBD1. The sequence was obtained from a human donor in good health. Sequenced input: T cells isolated from PBMCs. CDR3: CASSYRTGERYTF. The CDR3 bases are TGTGCCAGCAGTTACCGGACAGGGGAGAGGTACACCTTC.